This entry features one T cell receptor beta chain sequence. Its antigen is unknown. This specimen belongs to a study of immune evolution from preneoplasia to lung adenocarcinoma. H&E slides confirmed each diagnosis, reviewed by two pathologists independently. Findings and caveats of the study: Normal lung had the highest top T cell clone frequencies. Compared with EGFR-mutant or double wild-type lesions, KRAS-mutant nodules were more clonal.

The method was immunoSEQ multiplex PCR; TCRdb's version includes in-frame clones alone and lacks a portion of them. The table records roughly 4,500 clones, 70% to 90% of them present only once. Germline V CDR1 and CDR2: DFQATT, SNEGSKA (reference sequence). Trimming removed 6 bases at V and 5 bases at J, with 10 bases between. The CDR3 covers 11 residues. The clonotype was recovered from a person between 55 and 80 years old with lung adenocarcinoma. Input material: FFPE lung adenocarcinoma in situ tissue. The chain carries TRBV20-1 and TRBJ1-1; the D is unclear. The CDR3, as DNA: TGCAGTGCGGGAGTTGGGACTGAAGCTTTCTTT. Amino acid sequence: CSAGVGTEAFF.